One and the same sample provided the 17 T cell receptor beta chains below, sequenced in a study of blood T cells in healthy people across ages. For the second PCR, which ran for about 7 to 11 cycles, a sample-barcoded 5' primer and a J-beta primer mix were used. One entry per CDR3 protein, called by TCRdb with MiXCR from the 5' RACE reads. Of 730,000 or so distinct CDR3 sequences in the sample, roughly 45% are singletons; the top ten hold approximately 22%. The sample was blood. The receptors derive from a woman aged 60 to 75 in good health.

V gene TRBV7-2 combines with J gene TRBJ1-4; D remains unclear. The ends were cut back, 2 bases at V and 6 bases at J, with 13 bases in the middle. The germline CDR1 and CDR2 sequences are SGHTA and FQGNSA. This CDR3 region has 15 residues. In DNA form, the CDR3 reads TGTGCCAGCAGCTTACTGTACGGGGAGTATGAAAAACTGTTTTTT. The encoded protein is CASSLLYGEYEKLFF.

This sequence joins TRBV11-3 and TRBJ2-1, with 11 bases fitting TRBD2. CDR1 and CDR2 from the germline V gene are SGHNT and YENEEA. Trimming cost V 5 bases and J 6 bases; bases outside gene matches: 6. The CDR3 has 15 residues. The CDR3 region is CASSRLAGPINEQFF. CDR3 nucleotide sequence: TGTGCCAGCAGCCGACTAGCGGGGCCCATCAATGAGCAGTTCTTC.

The table lists this clonotype with a few counts. V is TRBV20-1 and J is TRBJ2-4, with D hard to call. Trimming took 0 bases from V and 7 from J, leaving 7 bases between them. The length of the CDR3 is 12 residues. CDR1 and CDR2 (germline): DFQATT, SNEGSKA (reference sequence). As DNA, the CDR3 is TGCAGTGCTAGAGATCATAGGAACATTCAGTACTTC. Its translation is CSARDHRNIQYF.

The rearrangement uses TRBV5-1 and TRBJ2-1; D may correspond to TRBD1 or TRBD2 (6 bases each). This CDR3 has 14 amino acids. V lost 0 bases, J lost 9 bases, and 13 bases lay in between. Germline V CDR1 and CDR2: SGHRS, YFSETQ. CDR3 protein: CASSLASGAGEQFF. The CDR3 bases are TGCGCCAGCAGCTTGGCTTCGGGGGCGGGTGAGCAGTTCTTC.

The sample holds many counts of this clonotype. The V call is TRBV7-2, the J call TRBJ2-5; 9 nucleotides agree with TRBD2. Germline CDR1 reads SGHTA; CDR2 reads FQGNSA. CDR3 length: 14 residues. Germline trimming cut 2 bases from V and 3 bases from J; bases unmatched to any gene: 1. CDR3 region: CASSLSSGKETQYF. CDR3 DNA: TGTGCCAGCAGCTTATCTAGCGGGAAAGAGACCCAGTACTTC.

Only a few counts were recorded for this clonotype. The V and J genes are TRBV6-1 and TRBJ2-1; D gene uncertain. The germline gives CDR1 MNHNS, CDR2 SASEGT. The CDR3 extends over 13 amino acids. The germline V and J ends were trimmed by 4 bases and 0 bases, with 4 bases remaining between them. The chain's CDR3 is CASSATSYNEQFF. The CDR3 nucleotides are TGTGCCAGCAGTGCAACCTCCTACAATGAGCAGTTCTTC.

This chain uses TRBV7-9 with TRBJ1-5; TRBD1 matches at 12 bases. After removal of 4 bases from V and 7 bases from J, the junction contained 5 bases not matched to a gene. The CDR3 runs to 15 residues. Germline CDR1 reads SEHNR; CDR2 reads FQNEAQ (reference sequence). CDR3 nucleotides: TGTGCCAGCAGCTCCTCAGGGACAGGGGGCCAGCCCCAGCATTTT. It specifies CASSSSGTGGQPQHF.

This clonotype has at least ten counts. This sequence joins TRBV15 and TRBJ2-1; D is uncertain. The germline V gene encodes CDR1 LNHNV and CDR2 YYDKDF (reference sequence). The V end was cut by 4 bases, the J end by 2 bases, with 12 bases between. The CDR3 runs to 15 residues. The CDR3 protein is CATSIRGSPYNEQFF. The CDR3 DNA is TGTGCCACCAGCATAAGAGGTAGTCCCTACAATGAGCAGTTCTTC.

V gene TRBV14 combines with J gene TRBJ2-5; D not resolved. Trimming left V 3 bases short and J 0 bases short, with 11 bases between. The length of the CDR3 is 15 residues. The V gene's germline CDR1 is SGHDN and CDR2 FVKESK. CDR3 sequence (DNA): TGTGCCAGCAGCCATACCAGATCGTACCAAGAGACCCAGTACTTC. Its translation: CASSHTRSYQETQYF.

The chain links TRBV4-2 to TRBJ2-3, with no clear D. Looked up from germline, CDR1 is LGHNA and CDR2 is YNFKEQ. CDR3 length: 16 amino acids. Trimming pared 1 base from V and 1 base from J, leaving 12 bases between. The CDR3 here is CASSQVGGTGTDTQYF. The CDR3 DNA reads as TGTGCCAGCAGCCAAGTCGGTGGTACAGGCACAGATACGCAGTATTTT.

This clonotype was seen just once. The chain uses TRBV20-1 and TRBJ2-2; possibly TRBD2 for D (5 bases). Per germline, CDR1 DFQATT and CDR2 SNEGSKA (reference sequence). Trimming took 3 bases from V and 4 from J, leaving 9 bases between them. This CDR3 region has 13 residues. In DNA, the CDR3 is TGCAGTGCTAGGAAGAGGGTCACCGGGGAGCTGTTTTTT. Residues: CSARKRVTGELFF.

This clonotype was detected ten times or more. This sequence joins TRBV5-1 and TRBJ2-5; tentatively, D is TRBD1 (5 bases). V was cut by 4 bases and J by 2 bases, with 21 bases left in between. The CDR3 loop spans 17 amino acids. Germline assignment: CDR1 SGHRS and CDR2 YFSETQ. CDR3 nucleotide sequence: TGCGCCAGCAGCGGTTGGGGCTCAGGGCGTGAACAAGAGACCCAGTACTTC. This translates into CASSGWGSGREQETQYF.

This clonotype was counted between two and nine times. This sequence joins TRBV6-2 or TRBV6-3 and TRBJ2-5; D ambiguous. V was cut by 10 bases and J by 6 bases, with 15 bases left in between. Germline CDR1 MNHEY, CDR2 SVGEGT. This CDR3 comprises 12 residues. CDR3 in DNA: TGTGCCAACGTCTCGGTAGTAAAGACCCAGTACTTC. This sequence encodes CANVSVVKTQYF.

Worth noting for this clonotype: A read error is possible here, since a much larger clone lies one base away. This chain links TRBV6-2 or TRBV6-3 with TRBJ2-7; D is undetermined. Germline V CDR1 and CDR2: MNHEY, SVGEGT. There are 16 residues in the CDR3. The V end was cut by 2 bases, the J end by 4 bases, with 18 bases between. The CDR3 DNA reads TGTGCCAGCAGTTACGACAAGGCACCTCGCCAGTACGAGCAGTACTTC. It codes for CASSYDKAPRQYEQYF.

This sequence joins TRBV5-5 and TRBJ2-7, with a tentative D call TRBD1 (5 bases). Germline CDR1 is SGHKS and CDR2 is YYEKEE (reference sequence). The CDR3 has 15 residues. Trimming left V 6 bases short and J 2 bases short, with 18 bases between. The CDR3 DNA reads as TGTGCCAGCATGCTTCACCAGGGTTCGACCTACGAGCAGTACTTC. Translated: CASMLHQGSTYEQYF.

The chain links TRBV7-2 to TRBJ1-1; unclear D gene. The CDR3 consists of 12 residues. The germline gives CDR1 SGHTA, CDR2 FQGNSA. Trimming pared 1 base from V and 7 bases from J, leaving 7 bases between. The CDR3 DNA follows: TGTGCCAGCAGCTTAGATTTGGATGAAGCTTTCTTT. Amino acid sequence: CASSLDLDEAFF.

Comments on this clonotype: One end of the junction is discordant with germline, which a read error may explain. This sequence joins TRBV29-1 and TRBJ1-1, with 10 bases fitting TRBD1. Germline V gene sequence: CDR1 SQVTM, CDR2 ANQGSEA. This CDR3 comprises 13 residues. CDR3: CSVAGQGDTEAFF. The CDR3 DNA is TGCAGCGTAGCCGGACAGGGGGACACCGAAGCTTTCTTT.